This T cell receptor beta chain was captured by sequencing in a study of blood T cell repertoires in COVID-19. Study-level background: Both acute and convalescent COVID-19 samples were obtained from the United States, Italy and Spain. In each case, the material was cDNA or gDNA derived from T cells, B-cell-depleted T cells, or PBMCs.

Concerning this clone itself: The junction differs from germline at one of its ends, possibly a read error.

In germline, CDR1 is LNHNV, CDR2 YYDKDF (reference sequence). The CDR3 loop spans 15 amino acids. The authors' processing: Amplification of reference gene primers was used by the study to estimate nucleated cell counts. Assay used: immunoSEQ multiplex PCR; TCRdb lists only in-frame clones, some missing. The D gene and trimming were derived from the DNA, and the V and J assignments and clone size from that table. Among some 70,000 clones, roughly 80% were seen once, and the ten largest hold roughly a tenth. The sample taken for sequencing was peripheral blood. The chain combines TRBV15 with TRBJ2-7; perhaps D is TRBD1 or TRBD2 (6 bases each). The clonotype comes from a woman between 45 and 60 years old with acute or convalescent COVID-19. The CDR3 loop reads CATSRGGTPNYEQYF. In nucleotides, the CDR3 is TGTGCCACCAGTAGAGGGGGGACTCCGAATTACGAGCAGTACTTC.